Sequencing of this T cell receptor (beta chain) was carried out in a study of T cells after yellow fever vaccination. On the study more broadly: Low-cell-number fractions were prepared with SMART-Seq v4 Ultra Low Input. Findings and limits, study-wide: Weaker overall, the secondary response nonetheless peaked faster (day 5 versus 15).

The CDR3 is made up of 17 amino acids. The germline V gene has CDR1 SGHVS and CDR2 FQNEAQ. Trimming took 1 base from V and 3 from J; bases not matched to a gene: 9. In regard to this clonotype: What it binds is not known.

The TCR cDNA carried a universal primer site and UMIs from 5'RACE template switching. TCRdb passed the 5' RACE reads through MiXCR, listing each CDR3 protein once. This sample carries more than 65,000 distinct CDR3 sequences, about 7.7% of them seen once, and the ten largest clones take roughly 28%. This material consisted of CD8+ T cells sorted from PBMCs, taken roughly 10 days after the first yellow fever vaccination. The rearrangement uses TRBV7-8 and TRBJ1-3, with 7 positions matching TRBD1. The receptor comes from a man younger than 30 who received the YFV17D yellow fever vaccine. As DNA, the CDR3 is TGTGCCAGCAGCTTAGGTCGGGAGGGGGCGATTGGAAACACCATATATTTT. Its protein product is CASSLGREGAIGNTIYF. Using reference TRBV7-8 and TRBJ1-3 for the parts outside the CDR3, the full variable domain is GAGVSQSPRYKVAKRGQDVALRCDPISGHVSLFWYQQALGQGPEFLTYFQNEAQLDKSGLPSDRFFAERPEGSVSTLKIQRTQQEDSAVYLCASSLGREGAIGNTIYFGEGSWLTVV.